This TCR beta chain appears in the sequencing data of a study of cytomegalovirus exposure and HLA in healthy donors. The PCR employed 60 Vbeta primers together with 13 Jbeta primers. Assay: immunoSEQ multiplex PCR; the TCRdb copy retains only in-frame clones and omits some. The sample has a few hundred thousand clones; approximately 90% are singletons. This CDR3 spans 12 amino acids. V gave up 5 bases and J gave up 9 bases; unmatched junction bases: 6. Germline V lookup: CDR1 LNHDA, CDR2 SQIVND (reference sequence). The TCR comes from a woman aged 18-29 years in good health and CMV-seronegative. J is TRBJ2-5 and V is TRBV19; TRBD1 matches 7 bases. The sequencing input was PBMCs. CDR3 sequence (DNA): TGTGCCAGTAGTCCGACAGGGATGGCCCAGTACTTC. It yields the protein CASSPTGMAQYF.